This T cell receptor beta chain was observed in a study of CD8 T cells in Susac syndrome. RNA amounts of 0.5 to 1 ug underwent reverse transcription with random hexamers. TCRdb fed the immunoSEQ multiplex PCR reads into MiXCR, producing one record per CDR3 protein. The sample shows some 450,000 distinct CDR3 sequences, approximately 85% of them seen only once. V shed 7 bases and J shed 4 bases, with 10 bases lying between them. The CDR3 is 12 amino acids. The germline CDR1 and CDR2 sequences are LNHDA and SQIVND (reference sequence). Included as multiple sclerosis controls were treatment-naive patients who had stable or active relapsing-remitting disease.

The sequenced sample consisted of CD8+ T cells from PBMCs. The sequence came from a human donor with multiple sclerosis. V and J are TRBV19 and TRBJ1-1; perhaps TRBD1 as D (5 bases). The CDR3 nucleotides are TGTGCCAGTATGCCAGGGAGCACTGAAGCTTTCTTT. Translating gives CASMPGSTEAFF.